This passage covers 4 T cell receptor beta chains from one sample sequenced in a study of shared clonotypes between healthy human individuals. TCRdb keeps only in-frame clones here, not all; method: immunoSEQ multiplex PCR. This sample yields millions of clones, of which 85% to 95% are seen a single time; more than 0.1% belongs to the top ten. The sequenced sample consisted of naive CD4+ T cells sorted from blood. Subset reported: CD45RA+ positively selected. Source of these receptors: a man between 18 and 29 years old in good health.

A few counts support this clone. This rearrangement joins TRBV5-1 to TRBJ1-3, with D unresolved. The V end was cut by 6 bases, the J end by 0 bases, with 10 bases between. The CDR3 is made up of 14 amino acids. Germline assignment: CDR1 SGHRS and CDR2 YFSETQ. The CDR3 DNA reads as TGCGCCAGCACCGATCCCAGCTCTGGAAACACCATATATTTT. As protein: CASTDPSSGNTIYF.

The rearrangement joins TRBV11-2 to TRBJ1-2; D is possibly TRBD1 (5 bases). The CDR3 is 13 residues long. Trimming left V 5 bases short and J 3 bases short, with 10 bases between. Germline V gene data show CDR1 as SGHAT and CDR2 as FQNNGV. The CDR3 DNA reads TGTGCCAGCAGCCGGGACGGAGACTATGGCTACACCTTC. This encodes CASSRDGDYGYTF.

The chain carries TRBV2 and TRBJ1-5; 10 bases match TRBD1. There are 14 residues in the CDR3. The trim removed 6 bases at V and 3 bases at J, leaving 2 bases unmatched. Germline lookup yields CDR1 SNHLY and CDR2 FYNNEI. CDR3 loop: CASRGQGNNQPQHF. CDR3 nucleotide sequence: TGTGCCAGCAGGGGACAGGGGAACAATCAGCCCCAGCATTTT.

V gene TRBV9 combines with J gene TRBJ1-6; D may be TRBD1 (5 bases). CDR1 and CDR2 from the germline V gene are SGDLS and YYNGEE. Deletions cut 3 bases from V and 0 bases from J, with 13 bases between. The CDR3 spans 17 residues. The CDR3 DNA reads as TGTGCCAGCAGCGCAAGACAGAGAAGCTCCTATAATTCACCCCTCCACTTT. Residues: CASSARQRSSYNSPLHF.